These 32 T cell receptor beta chains originate from one sample sequenced in a study of blood T cells in healthy people across ages. With a J-beta primer mix and a sample-barcoded 5' primer, a second PCR ran roughly 6 to 11 cycles. One entry per CDR3 protein, called by TCRdb with MiXCR from the 5' RACE reads. Here the sample spans roughly 1.6 million distinct CDR3 sequences, almost 35% being singletons. Sequencing input: blood. The receptors come from a woman aged 25 to 39 in good health.

This clonotype was detected a few times. This chain joins TRBV5-5 and TRBJ2-5, with 7 nucleotides matching TRBD1. The CDR3 runs 13 residues. Germline V gives CDR1 SGHKS, CDR2 YYEKEE (reference sequence). V lost 5 bases, J lost 3 bases, and 4 bases stayed unmatched. The CDR3 DNA follows: TGTGCCAGCAGATCCACAGGGGAAGAGACCCAGTACTTC. Translating it yields CASRSTGEETQYF. Full variable domain (outside the CDR3, taken from reference TRBV5-5 and TRBJ2-5): DAGVTQSPTHLIKTRGQQVTLRCSPISGHKSVSWYQQVLGQGPQFIFQYYEKEERGRGNFPDRFSARQFPNYSSELNVNALLLGDSALYLCASRSTGEETQYFGPGTRLLVL.

This clonotype came up many times. The gene calls are TRBV20-1 and TRBJ2-3, with a weak D call TRBD2 (6 bases). The CDR3 is made up of 17 amino acids. From germline, CDR1 is DFQATT and CDR2 SNEGSKA (reference sequence). Trimming removed 4 bases at V and 0 bases at J, with 20 bases between. The CDR3 coding sequence is TGCAGTGCTATATACGAACCGGGACTCTCTAGCACAGATACGCAGTATTTT. Amino acid sequence: CSAIYEPGLSSTDTQYF.

The V call is TRBV7-3, the J call TRBJ2-4; tentative D call: TRBD2 (5 bases). Germline-derived CDR1 and CDR2 are SGHTA and FQGTGA. Trimming took off 4 bases at V and 5 bases at J, with 18 bases between the two ends. This CDR3 contains 16 residues. This CDR3 reads CASSSPGLDLENIQYF. The DNA for the CDR3 is TGTGCCAGCAGCTCGCCCGGACTTGACCTCGAAAACATTCAGTACTTC.

This clonotype was picked up a small number of times. The chain carries TRBV11-2 and TRBJ2-3; 13 bases fit TRBD2. Trimming removed 1 base from V and 2 bases from J; junction bases left unmatched: 6. CDR3 length: 18 amino acids. The germline V gene has CDR1 SGHAT and CDR2 FQNNGV. The CDR3 loop is CASSLAPGLAGLTDTQYF. In nucleotides, the CDR3 is TGTGCCAGCAGCTTAGCACCGGGACTAGCGGGGCTCACAGATACGCAGTATTTT.

This chain uses TRBV5-6 with TRBJ2-7; possibly TRBD1 or TRBD2 for D (5 bases each). Germline values: CDR1 SGHDT, CDR2 YYEEEE. Trimming took 4 bases from V and 7 from J, leaving 21 bases between them. This CDR3 is 15 amino acids long. In DNA form, the CDR3 reads TGTGCCAGCAGCCACTCGGGGACGTACGGGGCGGAGCAGTACTTC. Translation gives CASSHSGTYGAEQYF.

The sample holds a few counts of this clonotype. This chain links TRBV27 with TRBJ1-2, with D uncertain. The CDR3 is made up of 13 amino acids. From germline, CDR1 is MNHEY and CDR2 SMNVEV (reference sequence). V was cut by 4 bases and J by 6 bases, with 12 bases left in between. The CDR3 loop reads CASSSPRHHGYTF. CDR3 nucleotide sequence: TGTGCCAGCAGTTCCCCTCGGCATCATGGCTACACCTTC.

This clonotype showed up just a few times. The germline gene is not matched at one end of the junction; a read error may be the cause. V is TRBV28 and J is TRBJ1-5; perhaps TRBD1 as D (6 bases). The CDR3 is made up of 15 amino acids. Germline V gene lookup returns CDR1 MDHEN and CDR2 SYDVKM. CDR3 region: CACRQQDSLDQPQHF. The CDR3 bases are TGTGCCTGCAGACAACAGGACAGCCTCGATCAGCCCCAGCATTTT.

This clonotype was recorded a few times. Written as DNA, the CDR3 is TGTGCCAGCAGTTTTCGGGGCGGGACTGGCGAGCAGTACTTC. Its protein product is CASSFRGGTGEQYF. The chain has TRBV27 and TRBJ2-4; weak D call: TRBD2 (6 bases). The J call may be faulty, since TRBJ2-7 better matches the DNA end. Germline-derived CDR1 and CDR2 are MNHEY and SMNVEV (reference sequence). There are 14 residues in the CDR3.

As to this clonotype: One end of the junction does not line up with germline, which may come from a read error. This rearrangement joins TRBV9 to TRBJ1-4, with 7 bases aligning to TRBD1. Germline V gene lookup returns CDR1 SGDLS and CDR2 YYNGEE. CDR3 length equals 15 residues. The CDR3 protein is CASRLGTATNEKRFF. CDR3 sequence (DNA): TGTGCCAGCAGGCTGGGGACAGCTACTAATGAAAAACGGTTTTTT.

Only a few counts were recorded for this clonotype. The rearrangement uses TRBV3-1 and TRBJ2-2; possible D gene TRBD2, 5 bases. The length of the CDR3 is 15 residues. Germline CDR1 reads LGHDT; CDR2 reads YNNKEL (reference sequence). V dropped 1 base and J dropped 4 bases, with 10 bases sitting between them. The chain's CDR3 is CASSQAPAGTGELFF. The CDR3 bases are TGTGCCAGCAGCCAAGCTCCGGCGGGCACCGGGGAGCTGTTTTTT.

This clonotype has more than one count but fewer than ten. The chain employs TRBV19 and TRBJ2-1; D gene uncertain. CDR3 length: 15 amino acids. Germline V gene lookup returns CDR1 LNHDA and CDR2 SQIVND (reference sequence). V was clipped by 2 bases and J by 9 bases, with 17 bases between them. CDR3 sequence (DNA): TGTGCCAGTAGTATATCCCAGGAGTCTTATGTTGAGCAGTTCTTC. Its translation is CASSISQESYVEQFF.

The rearrangement links TRBV3-1 to TRBJ2-1; 9 positions match TRBD2. V was clipped by 8 bases and J by 6 bases; unmatched bases: 8. Looked up from germline, CDR1 is LGHDT and CDR2 is YNNKEL (reference sequence). CDR3 length: 14 amino acids. CDR3 coding DNA: TGTGCCAGCGGTTTAGCGGGAGCTATCAATGAGCAGTTCTTC. Translating it yields CASGLAGAINEQFF.

This clonotype has a handful of counts. The V call is TRBV20-1, the J call TRBJ2-5, with 7 bases fitting TRBD2. CDR1 is DFQATT, CDR2 SNEGSKA, per germline (reference sequence). CDR3 length equals 13 residues. With 3 bases clipped from V and 5 bases from J, the junction kept 6 bases outside the gene matches. CDR3 in amino acids: CSASWREGETQYF. The DNA for the CDR3 is TGCAGTGCTAGTTGGAGGGAGGGGGAGACCCAGTACTTC.

The rearrangement links TRBV27 to TRBJ2-2, with D perhaps given as TRBD1 or TRBD2 (5 bases each). Germline CDR1 MNHEY, CDR2 SMNVEV (reference sequence). V gave up 3 bases and J gave up 6 bases, with 20 bases separating them. This CDR3 is built from 17 residues. The CDR3 here is CASSLKPGHERAGELFF. The DNA for the CDR3 is TGTGCCAGCAGTTTGAAACCGGGGCACGAGAGGGCCGGGGAGCTGTTTTTT.

V gene TRBV20-1 combines with J gene TRBJ2-1; 8 bases line up with TRBD2. Losses at the gene ends were 3 bases for V and 2 bases for J; bases not matched to a gene: 12. The germline V gene has CDR1 DFQATT and CDR2 SNEGSKA (reference sequence). This CDR3 contains 17 residues. The CDR3 DNA reads as TGCAGTGCTAGGAGGAGCGGGAGTACTTGGGCCTACAATGAGCAGTTCTTC. Translated, it gives CSARRSGSTWAYNEQFF.

The chain carries TRBV30 and TRBJ2-3; D is undetermined. V lost 8 bases and J 0 bases, leaving 12 bases between the germline ends. This CDR3 region has 13 residues. CDR1 and CDR2 from the germline V gene are GTSNPN and SVGIG (reference sequence). The CDR3 coding sequence is TGTGCCCCAACATTATCTAGCACAGATACGCAGTATTTT. Translated, it gives CAPTLSSTDTQYF.

This sequence joins TRBV6-1 and TRBJ2-1; D gene ambiguous. With 6 bases removed from V and 5 bases from J, the gap between germline ends came to 17 bases. The CDR3 is 15 residues long. CDR1 and CDR2 (germline): MNHNS, SASEGT. The CDR3 nucleotides read TGTGCCAGCAGGGCCCGAGTTAGGGCTAACAATGAGCAGTTCTTC. Amino acids: CASRARVRANNEQFF.

The chain couples TRBV6-5 to TRBJ2-7; 9 nucleotides line up with TRBD2. Germline lookup yields CDR1 MNHEY and CDR2 SVGAGI. The CDR3 length is 16 residues. J gave up 1 base and V 5 bases, and 9 bases lay outside the gene matches. The chain's CDR3 is CASSRGGRAWSYEQYF. In DNA form, the CDR3 reads TGTGCCAGCAGTAGGGGCGGGAGGGCTTGGTCCTACGAGCAGTACTTC.

There are a few counts of this clonotype. The chain carries TRBV14 and TRBJ2-1; no definite D call. There are 14 residues in the CDR3. The V end lost 0 bases, the J end lost 8 bases, and 11 bases lay between the germline ends. CDR1 is SGHDN, CDR2 FVKESK, per germline. CDR3 nucleotide sequence: TGTGCCAGCAGCCAAGAGACGTTGTTCGATGAGCAGTTCTTC. It translates to CASSQETLFDEQFF.

This chain uses TRBV7-9 with TRBJ2-5; D possibly corresponds to TRBD2 (5 bases). V was clipped by 5 bases and J by 11 bases, with 18 bases between them. CDR3 length: 13 residues. Germline values: CDR1 SEHNR, CDR2 FQNEAQ (reference sequence). CDR3 region: CASSPGGAEEQYF. CDR3 nucleotide sequence: TGTGCCAGCAGCCCCGGCGGAGCGGAGGAGCAGTACTTC.

The chain has TRBV7-9 and TRBJ2-5; tentatively, D is TRBD2 (5 bases). Germline-derived CDR1 and CDR2 are SEHNR and FQNEAQ (reference sequence). Between the trimmed V and J ends, which lost 5 bases and 3 bases, there was a span of 13 bases. CDR3 length equals 14 residues. The CDR3 region is CASSAADGKETQYF. The CDR3 coding sequence is TGTGCCAGCAGCGCAGCCGACGGGAAAGAGACCCAGTACTTC.

This chain uses TRBV12-3 or TRBV12-4 with TRBJ2-2; D is uncertain. V was pared by 3 bases and J by 7 bases, with 9 bases between. The CDR3 totals 13 residues. CDR3 bases: TGTGCCAGCAGTTTCGGGTTGGGCGGGGAGCTGTTTTTT. Residues: CASSFGLGGELFF.

The rearrangement links TRBV6-5 to TRBJ2-5, with 8 bases aligning to TRBD1. J lost 5 bases, V lost 0 bases, and 2 bases had no gene match. The CDR3 spans 14 residues. Germline CDR1 and CDR2: MNHEY and SVGAGI. The CDR3 sequence: CASSYSNRGETQYF. In nucleotides, the CDR3 is TGTGCCAGCAGTTACTCGAACAGGGGGGAGACCCAGTACTTC.

The sample holds a few counts of this clonotype. V and J are TRBV10-3 and TRBJ2-1, with 9 bases lining up with TRBD2. CDR1 and CDR2 (germline): ENHRY, SYGVKD. The CDR3 extends over 16 amino acids. Trimming cost V 3 bases and J 8 bases; bases outside gene matches: 11. The CDR3: CAISDQAAGGFYEQFF. CDR3 nucleotides: TGTGCCATCAGTGATCAGGCGGCGGGAGGGTTCTATGAGCAGTTCTTC.

This clonotype was picked up a small number of times. J is TRBJ2-7 and V is TRBV6-5; the match to TRBD2 covers 8 bases. CDR3 length: 15 amino acids. Trimming removed 1 base from V and 0 bases from J; junction bases left unmatched: 2. The V gene's germline CDR1 is MNHEY and CDR2 SVGAGI. The CDR3 here is CASSYYRGGSYEQYF. Here the CDR3 DNA reads TGTGCCAGCAGTTACTACCGGGGGGGCTCCTACGAGCAGTACTTC.

This chain links TRBV5-1 with TRBJ2-1; possible D gene TRBD2, 5 bases. Per germline, CDR1 SGHRS and CDR2 YFSETQ. Trimming removed 5 bases from V and 7 bases from J, with 10 bases in between. The CDR3 contains 12 residues. The CDR3 DNA reads TGCGCCAGCAGTATGGCGGGTAATGAGCAGTTCTTC. Translating gives CASSMAGNEQFF.

This clonotype was detected once. The V call is TRBV7-3, the J call TRBJ1-1; D unresolved. The ends were cut back, 1 base at V and 4 bases at J, with 7 bases in the middle. The CDR3 is 13 residues long. Germline CDR1 reads SGHTA; CDR2 reads FQGTGA. This CDR3 reads CASSLMGFTEAFF. The DNA for the CDR3 is TGTGCCAGCAGCTTAATGGGATTCACTGAAGCTTTCTTT.

The V call is TRBV12-3 or TRBV12-4, the J call TRBJ1-2; no clear D. The CDR3 consists of 14 residues. V lost 3 bases and J 4 bases, leaving 12 bases between the germline ends. CDR3 protein: CASSFGSPSYGYTF. Written as DNA, the CDR3 is TGTGCCAGCAGTTTCGGCAGCCCTTCCTATGGCTACACCTTC.

Only a few counts were recorded for this clonotype. V and J are TRBV30 and TRBJ1-1; unclear D gene. Germline CDR1 GTSNPN, CDR2 SVGIG (reference sequence). This CDR3 region has 11 residues. Trimming cost V 4 bases and J 1 base, with 4 bases left between them. The CDR3 nucleotides read TGTGCCTGGACCACGAACACTGAAGCTTTCTTT. Protein: CAWTTNTEAFF.

This clonotype was seen at least ten times. The genes are TRBV10-3 and TRBJ2-5; 11 positions agree with TRBD1. Germline V gene sequence: CDR1 ENHRY, CDR2 SYGVKD. This CDR3 contains 14 residues. V lost 7 bases and J lost 5; bases outside the gene matches: 6. CDR3 protein: CAINEDRGRETQYF. In DNA form, the CDR3 reads TGTGCCATCAACGAGGACAGGGGGCGGGAGACCCAGTACTTC.

The chain combines TRBV10-1 with TRBJ2-1, with D possibly matching TRBD2 (6 bases). This CDR3 spans 14 amino acids. Per the germline V gene, CDR1 is WNHNN and CDR2 is SYGVQD (reference sequence). V lost 3 bases to trimming and J lost 6 bases, with 12 bases between them. CDR3 amino acids: CASSEGGVGNEQFF. For the CDR3, the DNA is TGCGCCAGCAGTGAAGGCGGGGTGGGCAATGAGCAGTTCTTC.

About this clonotype: At one of its ends the junction is not consistent with the germline gene, which may arise from a read error. The chain carries TRBV5-1 and TRBJ1-1, with D possibly being TRBD1 (6 bases). The CDR3 is 13 residues long. CDR1 is SGHRS, CDR2 YFSETQ, per germline. The CDR3 loop reads CTSSAGQPYEAFF. DNA of the CDR3: TGCACCAGCAGCGCCGGACAGCCCTATGAAGCTTTCTTT. Combining the CDR3 with reference TRBV5-1 and TRBJ1-1 gives the whole variable domain KAGVTQTPRYLIKTRGQQVTLSCSPISGHRSVSWYQQTPGQGLQFLFEYFSETQRNKGNFPGRFSGRQFSNSRSEMNVSTLELGDSALYLCTSSAGQPYEAFFGQGTRLTVV.